This is a list of T cell receptor beta chains from one sample in a study of CD4 T cells in relation to SARS-CoV-2 and coronaviruses. No antigen has been identified for these receptors. Profiled with immunoSEQ multiplex PCR; TCRdb holds only in-frame clones, not every one. The sample holds 27,000 or so clones; around 75% are singletons and the top ten take roughly 21%. Sequenced: CD4+ T cells from PBMCs, cultured in vitro. The receptors were gathered from a human donor in good health. Each CDR3 is given with its conserved first and last residue. The order of the fields is D gene, clone size, J gene, V gene, CDR3 protein, CDR3 DNA. D genes are given only for firm matches. Expanded clones get a size class; other rows say once, few or many, or leave the size out.

D gene: TRBD1
clone size: NA
J gene: TRBJ1-2
V gene: TRBV25-1
CDR3 protein: CASSLPGQGLGGYTF
CDR3 DNA: TGTGCCAGCAGCCTTCCGGGACAGGGTTTAGGTGGCTACACCTTC

D gene: TRBD1
clone size: NA
J gene: TRBJ1-1
V gene: TRBV9
CDR3 protein: CASSETGGASPTMAEAFF
CDR3 DNA: TGTGCCAGCAGCGAAACAGGGGGCGCTTCCCCCACCATGGCTGAAGCTTTCTTT

D gene: NA
clone size: NA
J gene: TRBJ1-4
V gene: TRBV6-5
CDR3 protein: CASSPQGVTGEKLFF
CDR3 DNA: TGTGCCAGCAGTCCGCAGGGAGTGACGGGTGAAAAACTGTTTTTT

D gene: TRBD2
clone size: once
J gene: TRBJ2-1
V gene: TRBV7-2
CDR3 protein: CASSLTSGTYNEQFF
CDR3 DNA: TGTGCCAGCAGCTTAACTAGCGGGACCTACAATGAGCAGTTCTTC

D gene: NA
clone size: NA
J gene: TRBJ1-2
V gene: TRBV25-1
CDR3 protein: CASSETYGYTF
CDR3 DNA: TGTGCCAGCAGTGAAACCTATGGCTACACCTTC

D gene: TRBD2
clone size: NA
J gene: TRBJ2-1
V gene: TRBV9
CDR3 protein: CASSPGLAPHNEQFF
CDR3 DNA: TGTGCCAGCAGCCCTGGACTAGCTCCCCACAATGAGCAGTTCTTC

D gene: TRBD2
clone size: few
J gene: TRBJ2-7
V gene: TRBV18
CDR3 protein: CASSRTSSTYEQYF
CDR3 DNA: TGTGCCAGCTCACGGACTAGCAGCACCTACGAGCAGTACTTC

D gene: NA
clone size: NA
J gene: TRBJ2-7
V gene: TRBV5-1
CDR3 protein: CASSPGGGTYEQYF
CDR3 DNA: TGCGCCAGCAGCCCCGGTGGGGGTACCTACGAGCAGTACTTC

D gene: NA
clone size: few
J gene: TRBJ2-7
V gene: TRBV7-9
CDR3 protein: CASSHQYEQYF
CDR3 DNA: TGTGCCAGCAGCCACCAATACGAGCAGTACTTC

D gene: TRBD2
clone size: once
J gene: TRBJ2-1
V gene: TRBV4-3
CDR3 protein: CASSQAWRTSGNNEQFF
CDR3 DNA: TGCGCCAGCAGCCAAGCTTGGAGGACTAGCGGGAACAATGAGCAGTTCTTC

D gene: TRBD1
clone size: NA
J gene: TRBJ1-2
V gene: TRBV5-1
CDR3 protein: CASSLDRGYGYTF
CDR3 DNA: TGCGCCAGCAGCTTAGACAGGGGCTATGGCTACACCTTC